These T cell receptor beta chains were read from a single sample in a study of cytomegalovirus exposure and HLA in healthy donors. Sequencing was performed with immunoSEQ multiplex PCR; in TCRdb, only in-frame clones are kept and a portion is missing. The data show 120,000 or so clones, with 75% to 90% seen just once and 3.3% held by the top ten. Sequencing was performed on PBMCs. These receptors came from a male donor in good health and CMV-seronegative. Each CDR3 is given with its conserved first and last residue. Fields, in order: V gene, CDR3 protein.

V gene: TRBV6-5; CDR3 protein: CASRQGGEKLFF
V gene: TRBV6-5; CDR3 protein: CASSFDRRRNTGELFF
V gene: TRBV11-3; CDR3 protein: CASSPGQGASGELFF
V gene: TRBV2; CDR3 protein: CASSEARTGVGWQPQHF
V gene: TRBV2; CDR3 protein: CASSGWSSGRAWNTGELFF
V gene: TRBV9; CDR3 protein: CASSYHVGGQGVHEQFF
V gene: TRBV6-1; CDR3 protein: CASSERQGGSYGYTF
V gene: TRBV7-9; CDR3 protein: CASSLSSSGNEQFF
V gene: TRBV4-1; CDR3 protein: CASSQGGQGEKLFF
V gene: TRBV27; CDR3 protein: CASRTSGGAGELFF
V gene: TRBV2; CDR3 protein: CASSDRTAFKNEQFF
V gene: TRBV25-1; CDR3 protein: CASSLGGGPRNEQFF
V gene: TRBV2; CDR3 protein: CASIRGSNTGELFF
V gene: TRBV19; CDR3 protein: CASNEIQDRVSSYTF
V gene: TRBV5-1; CDR3 protein: CASRRTGGMETQYF
V gene: TRBV4-3; CDR3 protein: CASSQDLGGIYGYTF
V gene: TRBV18; CDR3 protein: CASSPKAETQYF
V gene: TRBV15; CDR3 protein: CATSRASSGANGLTF
V gene: TRBV18; CDR3 protein: CASSPDGQYGYTF
V gene: TRBV10-1; CDR3 protein: CASSDSGNGFYEQYF
V gene: TRBV7-2; CDR3 protein: CASSSGALAGEEMFF
V gene: TRBV7-9; CDR3 protein: CSSSLQGGLPYEQYF
V gene: TRBV7-2; CDR3 protein: CASSLVQGARFF
V gene: TRBV30; CDR3 protein: CAWARTSNYGYTF
V gene: TRBV14; CDR3 protein: CASSQDWLAGRQETQYF
V gene: TRBV27; CDR3 protein: CASSLWTGGNTEAFF
V gene: TRBV7-3; CDR3 protein: CASRLTGDDTEAFF
V gene: TRBV5-4; CDR3 protein: CASSLRRQGVFDTQYF
V gene: TRBV11-2; CDR3 protein: CASSLTSLAGLPYNEQFF
V gene: TRBV15; CDR3 protein: CATSRDRGMGSPLHF
V gene: TRBV7-3; CDR3 protein: CASSLLPGLAGRDEQFF
V gene: TRBV11-2; CDR3 protein: CASSPRTKAEGYTF
V gene: TRBV4-1; CDR3 protein: CASSPLGLRGYTF
V gene: TRBV19; CDR3 protein: CASSIGAANYGYTF
V gene: TRBV18; CDR3 protein: CASSPRETHEQYF
V gene: TRBV5-1; CDR3 protein: CASSRIPGTSGAANTGELFF
V gene: TRBV2; CDR3 protein: CASRGIGVCEQYF
V gene: TRBV27; CDR3 protein: CASSLNVYSGNTIYF
V gene: TRBV6-1; CDR3 protein: CASSELSAGDYGYTF
V gene: TRBV6-4; CDR3 protein: CASSEIAGGRGNEQFF
V gene: TRBV5-1; CDR3 protein: CASRQSTEAFF
V gene: TRBV29-1; CDR3 protein: CSVVSSSYEQYF
V gene: TRBV23-1; CDR3 protein: CASTTKFWGYTF
V gene: TRBV29-1; CDR3 protein: CSVDSLWVGGWIAEAFF
V gene: TRBV6-4; CDR3 protein: CASSDSGGWDEQFF
V gene: TRBV11-3; CDR3 protein: CASSLGASGSVADTQYF
V gene: TRBV7-3; CDR3 protein: CASSLRSEGSGNTIYF
V gene: TRBV5-4; CDR3 protein: CASSLVGQGRDSPLHF
V gene: TRBV30; CDR3 protein: CAWSVAGEGEQFF
V gene: TRBV4-3; CDR3 protein: CASSQEGDRSTDTQYF
V gene: TRBV5-6; CDR3 protein: CASSLFRTGKANEQFF